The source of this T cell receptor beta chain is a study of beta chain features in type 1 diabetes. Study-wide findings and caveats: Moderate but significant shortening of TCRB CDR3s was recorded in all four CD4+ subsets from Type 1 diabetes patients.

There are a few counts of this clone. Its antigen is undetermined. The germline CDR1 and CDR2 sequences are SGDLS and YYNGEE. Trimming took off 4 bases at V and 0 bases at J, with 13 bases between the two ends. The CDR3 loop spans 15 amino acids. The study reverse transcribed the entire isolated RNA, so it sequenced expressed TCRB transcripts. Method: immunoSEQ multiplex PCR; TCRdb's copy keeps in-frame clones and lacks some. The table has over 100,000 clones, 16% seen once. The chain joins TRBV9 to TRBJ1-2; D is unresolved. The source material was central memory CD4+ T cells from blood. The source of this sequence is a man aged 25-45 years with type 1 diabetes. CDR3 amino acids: CASSKSSPANYGYTF. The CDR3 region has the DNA TGTGCCAGCAGCAAAAGTTCCCCCGCTAACTATGGCTACACCTTC.